This entry is about one TCR beta chain. The target antigen is unknown. The V gene's germline CDR1 is SEHNR and CDR2 FQNEAQ (reference sequence). Trimming took off 1 base at V and 2 bases at J, with 7 bases between the two ends. The CDR3 is 14 residues long. The repertoire was sequenced with immunoSEQ multiplex PCR; TCRdb's copy has only in-frame clones and lacks some. The sample has roughly 57,000 clones; 71% are singletons. These data come from a study of T cell clones after liver transplantation. Study-level results: The donor-reactive repertoire was only partly measurable in a couple of subjects, lacking donor cells.

Sequencing used CD4+ T cells from blood, obtained before liver transplant. V usage is TRBV7-9 and J usage is TRBJ2-3; D call uncertain. This clonotype originated in a human donor who received a liver transplant. CDR3 sequence: CASSLGQDTDTQYF. Here the CDR3 DNA reads TGTGCCAGCAGCTTAGGGCAGGACACAGATACGCAGTATTTT.